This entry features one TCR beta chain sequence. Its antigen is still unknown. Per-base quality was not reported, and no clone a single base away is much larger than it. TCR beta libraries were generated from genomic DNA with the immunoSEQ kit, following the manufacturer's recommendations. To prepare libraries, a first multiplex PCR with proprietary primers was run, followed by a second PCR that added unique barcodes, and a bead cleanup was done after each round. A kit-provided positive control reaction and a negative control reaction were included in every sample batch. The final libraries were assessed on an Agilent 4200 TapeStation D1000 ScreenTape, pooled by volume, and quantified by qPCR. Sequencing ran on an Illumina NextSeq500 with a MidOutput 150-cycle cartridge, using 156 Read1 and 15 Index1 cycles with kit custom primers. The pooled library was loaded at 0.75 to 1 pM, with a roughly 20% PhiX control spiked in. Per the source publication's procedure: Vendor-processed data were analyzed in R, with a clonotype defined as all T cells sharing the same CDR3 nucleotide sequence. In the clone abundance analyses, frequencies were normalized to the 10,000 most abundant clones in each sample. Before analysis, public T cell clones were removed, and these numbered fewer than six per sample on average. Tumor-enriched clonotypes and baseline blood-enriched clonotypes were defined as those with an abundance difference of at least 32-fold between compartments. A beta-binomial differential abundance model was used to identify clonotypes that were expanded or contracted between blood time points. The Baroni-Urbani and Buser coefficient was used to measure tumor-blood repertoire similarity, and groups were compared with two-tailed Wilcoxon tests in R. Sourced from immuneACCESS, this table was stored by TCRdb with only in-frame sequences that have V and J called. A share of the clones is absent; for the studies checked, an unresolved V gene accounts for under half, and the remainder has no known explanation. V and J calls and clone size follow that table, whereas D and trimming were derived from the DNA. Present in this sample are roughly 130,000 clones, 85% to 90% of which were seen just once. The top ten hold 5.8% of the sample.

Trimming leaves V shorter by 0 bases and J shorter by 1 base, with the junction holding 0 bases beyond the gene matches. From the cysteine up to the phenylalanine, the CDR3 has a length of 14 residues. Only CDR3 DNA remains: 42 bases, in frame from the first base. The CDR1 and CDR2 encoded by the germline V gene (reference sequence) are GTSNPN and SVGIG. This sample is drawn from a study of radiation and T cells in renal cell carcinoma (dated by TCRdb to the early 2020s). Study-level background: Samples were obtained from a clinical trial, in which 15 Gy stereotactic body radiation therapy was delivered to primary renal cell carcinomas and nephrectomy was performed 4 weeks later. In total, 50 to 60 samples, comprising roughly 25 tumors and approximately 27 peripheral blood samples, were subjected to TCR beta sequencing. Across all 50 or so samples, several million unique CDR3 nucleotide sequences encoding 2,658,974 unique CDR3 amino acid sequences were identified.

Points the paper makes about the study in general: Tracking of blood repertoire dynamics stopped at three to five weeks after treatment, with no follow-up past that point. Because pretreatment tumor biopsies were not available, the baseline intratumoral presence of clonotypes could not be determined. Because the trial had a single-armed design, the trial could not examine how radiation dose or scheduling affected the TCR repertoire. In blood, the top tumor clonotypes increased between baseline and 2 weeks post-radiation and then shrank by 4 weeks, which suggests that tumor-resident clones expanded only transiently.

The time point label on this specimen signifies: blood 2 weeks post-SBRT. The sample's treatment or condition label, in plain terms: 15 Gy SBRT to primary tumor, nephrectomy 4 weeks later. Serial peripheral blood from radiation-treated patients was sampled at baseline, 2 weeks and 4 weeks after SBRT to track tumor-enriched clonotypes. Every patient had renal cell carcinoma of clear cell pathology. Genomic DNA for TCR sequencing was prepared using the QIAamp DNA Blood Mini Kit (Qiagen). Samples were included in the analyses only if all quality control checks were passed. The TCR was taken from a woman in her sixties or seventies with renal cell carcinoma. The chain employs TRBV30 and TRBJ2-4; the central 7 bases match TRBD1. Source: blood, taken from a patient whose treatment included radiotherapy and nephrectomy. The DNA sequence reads TGTGCCTGGAGTGTACAGGGGGCCAAAAACATTCAGTACTTC. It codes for CAWSVQGAKNIQYF.